This TCR beta chain was identified in a study of cytomegalovirus exposure and HLA in healthy donors. About the study: Clustering assigned approximately 79% of the approximately 430 genotyped donors to the Caucasian-associated ancestry cluster.

This clone was observed once. Its antigen is currently unknown. Use of 60 Vbeta and 13 Jbeta primers characterized the PCR. The protocol was immunoSEQ multiplex PCR, while the TCRdb copy is restricted to in-frame clones and leaves out a portion. The repertoire holds approximately 190,000 clones, with more than 75% as singletons. General study results and limits: With DRB1 most and HLA-C fewest, TCR association rates differed between HLA loci in a later analysis.

The length of the CDR3 is 16 residues. The V gene end was trimmed by 2 bases and the J gene end by 5 bases; junction bases not matched to a gene: 8. CDR1 and CDR2 (germline): MNHNS, SASEGT. The sequence was obtained from a woman in her late teens or twenties in good health and CMV-seronegative. Sequencing was done on a sample of PBMCs. This chain links TRBV6-1 with TRBJ2-1; TRBD2 matches 8 bases. CDR3 region: CASSEIGTSGNNEQFF. CDR3 nucleotide sequence: TGTGCCAGCAGTGAAATAGGAACTAGCGGAAACAATGAGCAGTTCTTC.